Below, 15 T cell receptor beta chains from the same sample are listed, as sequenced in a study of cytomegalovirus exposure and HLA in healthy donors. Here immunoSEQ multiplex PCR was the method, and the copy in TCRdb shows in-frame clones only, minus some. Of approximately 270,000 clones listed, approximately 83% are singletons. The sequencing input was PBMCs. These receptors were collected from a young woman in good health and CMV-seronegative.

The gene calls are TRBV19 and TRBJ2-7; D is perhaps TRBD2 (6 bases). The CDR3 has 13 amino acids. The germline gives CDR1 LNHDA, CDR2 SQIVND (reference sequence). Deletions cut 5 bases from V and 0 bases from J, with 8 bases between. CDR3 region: CASSVGLSYEQYF. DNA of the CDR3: TGTGCCAGTAGTGTGGGACTCTCCTACGAGCAGTACTTC.

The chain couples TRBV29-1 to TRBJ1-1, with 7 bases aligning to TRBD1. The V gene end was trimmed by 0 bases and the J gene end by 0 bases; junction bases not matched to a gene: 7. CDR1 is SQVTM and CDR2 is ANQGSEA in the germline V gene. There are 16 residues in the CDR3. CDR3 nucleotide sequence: TGCAGCGTTGAAGATCCCCAGGGGGGAATGAACACTGAAGCTTTCTTT. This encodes CSVEDPQGGMNTEAFF.

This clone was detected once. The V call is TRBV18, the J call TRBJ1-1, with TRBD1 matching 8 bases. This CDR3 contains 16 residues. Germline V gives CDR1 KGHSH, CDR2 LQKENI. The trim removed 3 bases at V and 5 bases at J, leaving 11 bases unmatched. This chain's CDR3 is CASSPQAAGGLTEAFF. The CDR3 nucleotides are TGTGCCAGCTCACCCCAGGCGGCAGGGGGCTTGACTGAAGCTTTCTTT.

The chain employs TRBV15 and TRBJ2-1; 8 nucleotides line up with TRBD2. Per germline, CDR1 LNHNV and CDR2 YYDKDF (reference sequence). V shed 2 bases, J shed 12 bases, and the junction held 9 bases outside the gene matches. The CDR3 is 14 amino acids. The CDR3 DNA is TGTGCCACCAGCAGACCGGGGGGGACTAGTTGGCAGTTCTTC. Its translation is CATSRPGGTSWQFF.

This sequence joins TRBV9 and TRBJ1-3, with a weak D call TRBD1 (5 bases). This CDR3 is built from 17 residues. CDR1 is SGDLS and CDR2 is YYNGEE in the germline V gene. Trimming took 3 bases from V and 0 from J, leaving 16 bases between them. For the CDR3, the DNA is TGTGCCAGCAGCGCGACAGTTACAACCTTCTCTGGAAACACCATATATTTT. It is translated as CASSATVTTFSGNTIYF.

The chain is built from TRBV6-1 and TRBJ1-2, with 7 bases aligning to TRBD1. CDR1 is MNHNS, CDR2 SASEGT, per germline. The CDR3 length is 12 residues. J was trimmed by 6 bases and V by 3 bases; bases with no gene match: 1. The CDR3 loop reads CASSDRGNGYTF. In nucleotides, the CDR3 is TGTGCCAGCAGTGACAGGGGGAATGGCTACACCTTC.

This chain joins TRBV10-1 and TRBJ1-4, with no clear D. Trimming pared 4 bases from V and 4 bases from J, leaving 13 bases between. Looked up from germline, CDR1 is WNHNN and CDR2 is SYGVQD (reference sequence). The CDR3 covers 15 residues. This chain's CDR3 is CASSGRAAGNEKLFF. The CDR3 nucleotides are TGCGCCAGCAGTGGGCGGGCCGCGGGTAATGAAAAACTGTTTTTT.

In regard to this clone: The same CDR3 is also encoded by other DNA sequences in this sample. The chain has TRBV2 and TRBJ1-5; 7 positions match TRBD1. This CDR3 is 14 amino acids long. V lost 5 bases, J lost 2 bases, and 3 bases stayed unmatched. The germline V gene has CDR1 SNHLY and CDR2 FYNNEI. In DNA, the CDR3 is TGTGCCAGCAGTCTTGGACAGGGCAATCAGCCCCAGCATTTT. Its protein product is CASSLGQGNQPQHF.

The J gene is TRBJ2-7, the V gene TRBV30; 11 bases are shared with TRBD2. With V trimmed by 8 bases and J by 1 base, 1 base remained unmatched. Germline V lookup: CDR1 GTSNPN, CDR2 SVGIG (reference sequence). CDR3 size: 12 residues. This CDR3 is CALAGGSYEQYF. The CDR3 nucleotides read TGTGCCCTAGCGGGGGGTTCCTACGAGCAGTACTTC.

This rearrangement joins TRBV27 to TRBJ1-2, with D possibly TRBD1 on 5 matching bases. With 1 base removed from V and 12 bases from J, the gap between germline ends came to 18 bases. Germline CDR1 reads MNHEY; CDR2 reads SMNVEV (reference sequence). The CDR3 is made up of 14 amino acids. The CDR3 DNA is TGTGCCAGCAGTTTATACGGGCCAGGGAAGATAGACACCTTC. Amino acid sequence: CASSLYGPGKIDTF.

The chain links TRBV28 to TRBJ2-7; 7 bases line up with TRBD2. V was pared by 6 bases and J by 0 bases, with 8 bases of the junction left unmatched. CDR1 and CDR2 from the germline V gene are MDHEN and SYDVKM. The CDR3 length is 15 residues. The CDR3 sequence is CASRFSGSSSYEQYF. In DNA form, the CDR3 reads TGTGCCAGCAGATTTAGCGGGTCAAGCTCCTACGAGCAGTACTTC.

The CDR3 reads CASSRESSYEQYF. The CDR3 DNA reads as TGTGCCAGCAGCCGGGAGAGCTCCTACGAGCAGTACTTC. The chain uses TRBV7-8 and TRBJ2-7; TRBD2 is a possible D gene (6 bases). This CDR3 has 13 residues. Germline V CDR1 and CDR2: SGHVS, FQNEAQ. Trimming took 5 bases from V and 0 from J, leaving 8 bases between them.

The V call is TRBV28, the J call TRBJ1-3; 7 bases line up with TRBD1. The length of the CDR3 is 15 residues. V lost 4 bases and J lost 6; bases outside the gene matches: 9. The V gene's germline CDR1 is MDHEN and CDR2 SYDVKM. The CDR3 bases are TGTGCCAGCAGTTCCCCCGGGACAGAGCTAAACACCATATATTTT. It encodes CASSSPGTELNTIYF.

CDR3 region: CASSLVTVGTEAFF. The CDR3 nucleotides read TGCGCCAGCAGCTTGGTGACAGTTGGCACTGAAGCTTTCTTT. The genes are TRBV5-1 and TRBJ1-1, with D tentatively TRBD1 (5 bases). V gave up 0 bases and J gave up 4 bases, with 10 bases separating them. The CDR3 has 14 residues. Germline V gene data show CDR1 as SGHRS and CDR2 as YFSETQ.

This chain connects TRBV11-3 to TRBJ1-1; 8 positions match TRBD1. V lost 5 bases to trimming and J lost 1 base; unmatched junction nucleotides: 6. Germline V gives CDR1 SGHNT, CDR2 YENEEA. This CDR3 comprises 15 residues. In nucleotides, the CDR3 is TGTGCCAGCAGCACACAGGGGGATTCGAACACTGAAGCTTTCTTT. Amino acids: CASSTQGDSNTEAFF. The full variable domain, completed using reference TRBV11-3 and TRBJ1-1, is EAGVVQSPRYKIIEKKQPVAFWCNPISGHNTLYWYLQNLGQGPELLIRYENEEAVDDSQLPKDRFSAERLKGVDSTLKIQPAELGDSAVYLCASSTQGDSNTEAFFGQGTRLTVV.